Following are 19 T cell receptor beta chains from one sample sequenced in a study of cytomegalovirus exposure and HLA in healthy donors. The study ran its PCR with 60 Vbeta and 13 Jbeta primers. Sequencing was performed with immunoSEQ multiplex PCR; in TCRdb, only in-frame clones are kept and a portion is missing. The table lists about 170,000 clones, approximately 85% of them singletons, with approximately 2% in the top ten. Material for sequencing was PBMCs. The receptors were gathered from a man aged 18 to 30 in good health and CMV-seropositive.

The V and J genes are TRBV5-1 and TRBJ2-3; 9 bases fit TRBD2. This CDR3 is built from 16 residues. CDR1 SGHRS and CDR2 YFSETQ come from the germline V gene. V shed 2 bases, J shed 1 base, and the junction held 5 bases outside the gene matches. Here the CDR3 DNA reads TGCGCCAGCAGCTTAACGAGACTAGCGGGCACAGATACGCAGTATTTT. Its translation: CASSLTRLAGTDTQYF.

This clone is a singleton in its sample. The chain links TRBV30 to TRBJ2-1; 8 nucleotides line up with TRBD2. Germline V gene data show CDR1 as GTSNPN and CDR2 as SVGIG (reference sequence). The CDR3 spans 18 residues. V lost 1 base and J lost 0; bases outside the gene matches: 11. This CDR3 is CAWSGPSAGGYSYNEQFF. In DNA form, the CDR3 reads TGTGCCTGGAGTGGCCCTTCGGCGGGGGGATACTCCTACAATGAGCAGTTCTTC.

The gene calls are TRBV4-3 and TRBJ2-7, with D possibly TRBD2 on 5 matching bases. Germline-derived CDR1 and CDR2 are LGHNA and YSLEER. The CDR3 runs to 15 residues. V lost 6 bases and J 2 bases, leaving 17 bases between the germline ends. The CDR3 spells CASSLERTGTYEQYF. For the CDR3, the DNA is TGCGCCAGCAGTTTAGAAAGAACGGGAACCTACGAGCAGTACTTC.

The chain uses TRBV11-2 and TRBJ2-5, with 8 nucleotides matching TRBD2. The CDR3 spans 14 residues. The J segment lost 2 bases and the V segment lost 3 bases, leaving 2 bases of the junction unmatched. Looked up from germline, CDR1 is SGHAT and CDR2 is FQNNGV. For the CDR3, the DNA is TGTGCCAGCAGCTTTACTAGCGGTCAAGAGACCCAGTACTTC. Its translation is CASSFTSGQETQYF.

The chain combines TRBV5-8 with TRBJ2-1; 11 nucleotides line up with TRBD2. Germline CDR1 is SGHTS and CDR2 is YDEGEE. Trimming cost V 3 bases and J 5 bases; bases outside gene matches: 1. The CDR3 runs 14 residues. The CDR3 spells CASSSSGGNNEQFF. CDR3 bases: TGTGCCAGCAGCTCTAGCGGGGGGAACAATGAGCAGTTCTTC. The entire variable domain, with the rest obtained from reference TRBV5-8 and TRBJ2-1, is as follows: EAGVTQSPTHLIKTRGQQATLRCSPISGHTSVYWYQQALGLGLQFLLWYDEGEERNRGNFPPRFSGRQFPNYSSELNVNALELEDSALYLCASSSSGGNNEQFFGPGTRLTVL.

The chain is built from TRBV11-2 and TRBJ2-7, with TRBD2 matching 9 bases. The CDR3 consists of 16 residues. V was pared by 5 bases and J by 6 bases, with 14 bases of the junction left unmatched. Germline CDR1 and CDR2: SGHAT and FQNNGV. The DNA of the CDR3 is TGTGCCAGCAGCCTCGGACTAGCGAGGGGGGGATTCGAGCAGTACTTC. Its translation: CASSLGLARGGFEQYF.

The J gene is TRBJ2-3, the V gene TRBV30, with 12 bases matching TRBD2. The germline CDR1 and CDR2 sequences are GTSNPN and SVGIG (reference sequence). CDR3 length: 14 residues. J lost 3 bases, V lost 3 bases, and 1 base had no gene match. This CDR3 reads CAWRLAGGTDTQYF. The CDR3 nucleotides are TGTGCCTGGAGACTAGCGGGGGGTACAGATACGCAGTATTTT.

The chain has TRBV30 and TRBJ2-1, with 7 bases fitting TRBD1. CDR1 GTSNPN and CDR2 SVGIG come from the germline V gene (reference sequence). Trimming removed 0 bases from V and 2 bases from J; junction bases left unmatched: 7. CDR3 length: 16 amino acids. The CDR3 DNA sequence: TGTGCCTGGAGTGTACTATTAGGGGGCACCTACAATGAGCAGTTCTTC. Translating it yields CAWSVLLGGTYNEQFF.

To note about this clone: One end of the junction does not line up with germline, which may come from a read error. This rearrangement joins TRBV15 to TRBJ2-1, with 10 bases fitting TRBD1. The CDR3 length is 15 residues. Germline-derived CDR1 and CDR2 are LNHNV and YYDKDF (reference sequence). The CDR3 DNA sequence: TGTGCCACCAGCGGAGACAGGGGGCTCTCCAATGAGCAGTTCTTC. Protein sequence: CATSGDRGLSNEQFF.

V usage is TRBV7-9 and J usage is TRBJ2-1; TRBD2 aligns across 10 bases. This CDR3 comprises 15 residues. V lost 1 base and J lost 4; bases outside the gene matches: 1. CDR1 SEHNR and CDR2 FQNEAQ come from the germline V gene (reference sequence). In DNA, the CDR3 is TGTGCCAGCAGCTTAGTTAGCGGGGGGTACAATGAGCAGTTCTTC. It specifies CASSLVSGGYNEQFF. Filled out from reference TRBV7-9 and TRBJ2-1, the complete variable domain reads DTGVSQNPRHKITKRGQNVTFRCDPISEHNRLYWYRQTLGQGPEFLTYFQNEAQLEKSRLLSDRFSAERPKGSFSTLEIQRTEQGDSAMYLCASSLVSGGYNEQFFGPGTRLTVL.

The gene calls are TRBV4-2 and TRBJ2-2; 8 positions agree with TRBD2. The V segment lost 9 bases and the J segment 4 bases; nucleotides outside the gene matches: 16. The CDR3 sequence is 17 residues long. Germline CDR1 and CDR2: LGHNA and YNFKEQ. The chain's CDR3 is CASGSAGGFGGTGELFF. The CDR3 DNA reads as TGTGCCAGTGGTTCGGCGGGGGGCTTTGGGGGCACCGGGGAGCTGTTTTTT.

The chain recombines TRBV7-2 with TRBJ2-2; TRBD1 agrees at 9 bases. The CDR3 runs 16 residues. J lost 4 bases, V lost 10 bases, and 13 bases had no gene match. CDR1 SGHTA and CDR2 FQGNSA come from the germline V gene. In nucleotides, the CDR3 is TGTGCCACGCAACTTTGGGGACAGGGACTCACCGGGGAGCTGTTTTTT. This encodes CATQLWGQGLTGELFF.

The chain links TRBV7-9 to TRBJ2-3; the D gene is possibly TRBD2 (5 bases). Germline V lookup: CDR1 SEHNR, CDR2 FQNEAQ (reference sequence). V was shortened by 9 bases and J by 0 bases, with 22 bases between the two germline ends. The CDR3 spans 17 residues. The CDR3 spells CASARMSGGYSTDTQYF. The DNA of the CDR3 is TGTGCCAGTGCAAGGATGTCTGGAGGTTATAGCACAGATACGCAGTATTTT.

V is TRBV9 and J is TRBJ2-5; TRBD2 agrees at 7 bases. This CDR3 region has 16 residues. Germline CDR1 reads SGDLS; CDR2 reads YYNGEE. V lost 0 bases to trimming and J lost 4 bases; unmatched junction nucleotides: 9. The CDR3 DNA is TGTGCCAGCAGCGTAGGCGGTTTGGGGGGGTCAGAGACCCAGTACTTC. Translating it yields CASSVGGLGGSETQYF.

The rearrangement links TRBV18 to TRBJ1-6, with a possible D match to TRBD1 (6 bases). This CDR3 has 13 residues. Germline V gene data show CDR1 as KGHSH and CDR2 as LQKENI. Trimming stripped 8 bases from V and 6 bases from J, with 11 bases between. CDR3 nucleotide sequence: TGTGCCAGCACAGGACAGTCTAATTCACCCCTCCACTTT. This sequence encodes CASTGQSNSPLHF.

CDR3: CASSPGLAGGPDTQYF. The CDR3, as DNA: TGTGCCAGCAGCCCAGGACTAGCGGGGGGCCCAGATACGCAGTATTTT. The V gene is TRBV5-6, the J gene TRBJ2-3, with 14 bases fitting TRBD2. The length of the CDR3 is 16 residues. Germline V CDR1 and CDR2: SGHDT, YYEEEE. With 4 bases clipped from V and 4 bases from J, the junction kept 5 bases outside the gene matches.

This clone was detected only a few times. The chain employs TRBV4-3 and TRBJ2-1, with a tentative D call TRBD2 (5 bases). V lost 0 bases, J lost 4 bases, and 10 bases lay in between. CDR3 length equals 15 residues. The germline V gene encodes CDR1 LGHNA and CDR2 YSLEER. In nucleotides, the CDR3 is TGCGCCAGCAGCCAAGACGGGAATAGGTACAATGAGCAGTTCTTC. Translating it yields CASSQDGNRYNEQFF.

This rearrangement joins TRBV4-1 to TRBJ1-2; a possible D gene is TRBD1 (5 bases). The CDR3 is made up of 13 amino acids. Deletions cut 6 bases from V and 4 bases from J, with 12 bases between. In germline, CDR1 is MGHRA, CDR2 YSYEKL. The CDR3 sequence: CASRLGGSYGYTF. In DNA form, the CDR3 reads TGCGCCAGCAGGCTGGGGGGTTCCTATGGCTACACCTTC.

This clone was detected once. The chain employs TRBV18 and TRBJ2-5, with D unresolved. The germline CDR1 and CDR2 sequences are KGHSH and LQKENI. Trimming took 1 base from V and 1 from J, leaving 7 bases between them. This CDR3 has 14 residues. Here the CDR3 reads CASSPLPSQETQYF. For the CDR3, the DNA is TGTGCCAGCTCACCACTCCCCAGCCAAGAGACCCAGTACTTC.